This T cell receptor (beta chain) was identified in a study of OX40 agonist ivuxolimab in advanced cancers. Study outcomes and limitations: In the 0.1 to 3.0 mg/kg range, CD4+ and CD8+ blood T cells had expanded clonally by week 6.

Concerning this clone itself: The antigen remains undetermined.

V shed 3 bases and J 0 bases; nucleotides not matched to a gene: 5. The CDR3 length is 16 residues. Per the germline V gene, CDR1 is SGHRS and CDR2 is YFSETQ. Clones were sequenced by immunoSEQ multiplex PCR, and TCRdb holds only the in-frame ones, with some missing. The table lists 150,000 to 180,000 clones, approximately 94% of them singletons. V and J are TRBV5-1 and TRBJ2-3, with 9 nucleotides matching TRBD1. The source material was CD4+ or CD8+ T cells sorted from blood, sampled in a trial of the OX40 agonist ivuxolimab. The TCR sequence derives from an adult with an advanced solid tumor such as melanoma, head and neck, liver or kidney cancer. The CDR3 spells CASSSQGQGSTDTQYF. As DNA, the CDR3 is TGCGCCAGCAGCTCCCAGGGACAGGGTAGCACAGATACGCAGTATTTT.